This T cell receptor (beta chain) was found in a study of T cell clones after liver transplantation. About the research overall: Pre-transplant mixed lymphocyte reactions yielded third-party-reactive TCRbeta sequences as comparators for graft-donor-reactive sequences. Standard immunosuppression, with no induction, continued until 12-24 months after transplant.

The CDR3 is made up of 14 amino acids. Germline V gene sequence: CDR1 LGHNA, CDR2 YNFKEQ. V dropped 3 bases and J dropped 4; count of bases not matched to a gene: 4. Clones were read by immunoSEQ multiplex PCR, and TCRdb kept only the in-frame ones, dropping some. The sample includes about 7,900 clones, approximately 80% of them seen just once. Of note for this clone: Its cognate antigen is unknown.

Study outcomes and limitations: Conclusions were preliminary, with small, heterogeneous patient groups.

This receptor was taken from a human donor who received a liver transplant. This material consisted of CD8+ T cells from blood, taken before liver transplant. The chain has TRBV4-2 and TRBJ1-1; 8 bases are shared with TRBD1. CDR3 sequence (DNA): TGTGCCAGCAGCCACCCCGGACAGGGCACTGAAGCTTTCTTT. This gives the protein CASSHPGQGTEAFF.